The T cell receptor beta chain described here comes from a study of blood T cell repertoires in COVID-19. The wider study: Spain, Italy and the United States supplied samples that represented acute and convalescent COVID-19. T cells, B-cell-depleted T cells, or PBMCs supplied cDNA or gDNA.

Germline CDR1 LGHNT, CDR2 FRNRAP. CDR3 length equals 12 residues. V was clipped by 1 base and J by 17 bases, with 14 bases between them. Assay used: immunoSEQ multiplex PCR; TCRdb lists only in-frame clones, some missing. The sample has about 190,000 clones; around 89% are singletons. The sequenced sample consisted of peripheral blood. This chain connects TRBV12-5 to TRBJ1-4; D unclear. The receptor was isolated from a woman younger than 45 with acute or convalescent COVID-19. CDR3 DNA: TGTGCTAGTGGTTTGGGCGACGGGGTCCTTTTTTTT. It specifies CASGLGDGVLFF.